This record covers a single TCR beta chain. Germline loops: CDR1 SGHNT, CDR2 YENEEA. V dropped 5 bases and J dropped 3 bases, with 16 bases sitting between them. The CDR3 has 15 residues. The data originate from a study of blood T cell repertoires in COVID-19. The wider study: Sites in the United States, Italy and Spain provided acute and convalescent COVID-19 samples. The cDNA or gDNA used as material had been derived from T cells, B-cell-depleted T cells, or PBMCs.

Source study methods: Estimation of nucleated cell counts was performed using reference gene primer amplification. Sequenced by immunoSEQ multiplex PCR; TCRdb stores in-frame clones only, minus some. For V, J and clone size, that table is used; D and trimming come from the DNA. Altogether 80,000 to 90,000 clones are present, over 65% being singletons, with the ten largest covering approximately 14%. The clonotype was recovered from a woman between 65 and 79 years old with acute or convalescent COVID-19. The V call is TRBV11-3, the J call TRBJ2-5, with D possibly TRBD2 on 7 matching bases. What was sequenced was peripheral blood. The CDR3, as DNA: TGTGCCAGCAGCCCACGGCAGGGGAGGGAAGAGACCCAGTACTTC. It translates to CASSPRQGREETQYF.